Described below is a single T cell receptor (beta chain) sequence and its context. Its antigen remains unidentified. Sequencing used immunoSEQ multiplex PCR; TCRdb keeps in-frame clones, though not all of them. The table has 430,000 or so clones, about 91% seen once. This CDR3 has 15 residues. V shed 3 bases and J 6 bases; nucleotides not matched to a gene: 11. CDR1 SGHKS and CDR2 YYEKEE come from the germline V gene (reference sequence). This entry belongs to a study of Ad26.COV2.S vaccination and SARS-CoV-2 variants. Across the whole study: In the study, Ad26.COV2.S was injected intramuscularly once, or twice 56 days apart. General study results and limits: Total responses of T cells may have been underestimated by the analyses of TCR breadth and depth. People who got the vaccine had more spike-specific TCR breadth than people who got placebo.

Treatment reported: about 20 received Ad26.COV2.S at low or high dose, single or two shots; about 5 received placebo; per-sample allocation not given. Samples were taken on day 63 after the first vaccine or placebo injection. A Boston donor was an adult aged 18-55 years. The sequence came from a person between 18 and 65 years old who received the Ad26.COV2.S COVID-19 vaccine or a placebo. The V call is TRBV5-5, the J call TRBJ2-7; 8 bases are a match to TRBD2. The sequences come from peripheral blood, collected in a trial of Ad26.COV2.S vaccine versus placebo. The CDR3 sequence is CASSWTSAGVLEQYV. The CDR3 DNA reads TGTGCCAGCAGCTGGACATCAGCGGGAGTTCTCGAGCAGTACGTC.